This record looks at one T cell receptor (beta chain) sequence and its context. These data are taken from a study of response to subunit inactivated influenza vaccine. TCRdb re-derived calls from the RT-PCR reads in MiXCR, one entry per CDR3 protein. The sample yields about 190,000 distinct CDR3 sequences, approximately 15% seen once. The V end lost 0 bases, the J end lost 1 base, and 12 bases lay between the germline ends. Germline V CDR1 and CDR2: DFQATT, SNEGSKA (reference sequence). This CDR3 has 15 residues. The starting material was CD8+ T cells sorted from PBMCs, obtained 5 days after vaccination. V gene TRBV20-1 combines with J gene TRBJ1-1; D gene unclear. This clonotype was obtained from a man aged 50-59 years who received an inactivated influenza vaccine. The CDR3 spells CSARDIRVSNTEAFF. The CDR3 DNA reads TGCAGTGCTAGAGATATTCGGGTTTCGAACACTGAAGCTTTCTTT.